These 31 T cell receptor beta chains share one sample of origin, sequenced in a study of blood T cell repertoires in COVID-19. The table came from immunoSEQ multiplex PCR; TCRdb's copy has only in-frame clones and leaves some out. The data show 120,000 to 150,000 clones, more than 75% seen once. The specimen was peripheral blood. The source of these receptors is a middle-aged man who had recovered from COVID-19.

This sequence joins TRBV2 and TRBJ2-7; 9 bases are a match to TRBD2. CDR1 is SNHLY, CDR2 FYNNEI, per germline. Losses at the gene ends were 4 bases for V and 6 bases for J; bases not matched to a gene: 10. CDR3 length: 15 amino acids. The CDR3 here is CASSVRPSGDTEQYF. CDR3 coding DNA: TGTGCCAGCAGTGTAAGGCCTAGCGGGGACACCGAGCAGTACTTC.

The chain employs TRBV5-1 and TRBJ1-3; D is uncertain. CDR1 and CDR2 (germline): SGHRS, YFSETQ. The CDR3 is made up of 16 amino acids. The V end lost 0 bases, the J end lost 4 bases, and 14 bases lay between the germline ends. CDR3 nucleotides: TGCGCCAGCAGCTTGGCGGGGTCGGGATACGGAAACACCATATATTTT. Its protein is CASSLAGSGYGNTIYF.

The CDR3 sequence is CASSPEDRADSPLHF. CDR3 DNA sequence: TGTGCCAGCAGCCCAGAAGACAGGGCCGATTCACCCCTCCACTTT. The chain is built from TRBV9 and TRBJ1-6, with TRBD1 matching 7 bases. Looked up from germline, CDR1 is SGDLS and CDR2 is YYNGEE. This CDR3 comprises 15 residues. Losses at the gene ends were 4 bases for V and 8 bases for J; bases not matched to a gene: 9.

Only a few counts were recorded for this clone. The rearrangement links TRBV10-3 to TRBJ1-2; perhaps TRBD1 as D (5 bases). The CDR3 covers 16 residues. Germline V lookup: CDR1 ENHRY, CDR2 SYGVKD. V lost 7 bases, J lost 2 bases, and 20 bases lay in between. CDR3 coding DNA: TGTGCCATCAATGAATCGATCAGGGCTAGGAACTATGGCTACACCTTC. It translates to CAINESIRARNYGYTF.

The V gene is TRBV27, the J gene TRBJ2-1, with TRBD2 matching 8 bases. CDR1 is MNHEY, CDR2 SMNVEV, per germline (reference sequence). This CDR3 contains 17 residues. The junction had 12 bases not matched to a gene; V was cut back by 6 bases and J by 2 bases. The CDR3 sequence is CASSLRGGYGAYNEQFF. The CDR3 DNA reads as TGTGCCAGCAGCCTACGGGGGGGCTATGGCGCCTACAATGAGCAGTTCTTC.

The chain employs TRBV7-2 and TRBJ2-4; 8 nucleotides align to TRBD1. V was clipped by 5 bases and J by 4 bases; unmatched bases: 4. Germline CDR1 reads SGHTA; CDR2 reads FQGNSA. The CDR3 extends over 14 amino acids. The CDR3 here is CASSLQGGKNIQYF. For the CDR3, the DNA is TGTGCCAGCAGCCTACAGGGGGGAAAAAACATTCAGTACTTC.

The chain couples TRBV27 to TRBJ2-1; 8 nucleotides match TRBD2. The CDR3 covers 14 residues. Germline lookup yields CDR1 MNHEY and CDR2 SMNVEV (reference sequence). With 6 bases clipped from V and 9 bases from J, the junction kept 10 bases outside the gene matches. CDR3 sequence reads: CASRLAGGHVEQFF. The CDR3 nucleotides are TGTGCCAGCAGGCTGGCGGGGGGCCACGTTGAGCAGTTCTTC.

The gene calls are TRBV11-3 and TRBJ2-5; a possible D gene is TRBD2 (6 bases). Germline V CDR1 and CDR2: SGHNT, YENEEA. The CDR3 runs to 13 residues. Trimming took 5 bases from V and 5 from J, leaving 12 bases between them. The CDR3 DNA reads as TGTGCCAGCAGCCTGACTAGACCGGAGACCCAGTACTTC. Protein sequence: CASSLTRPETQYF.

The chain uses TRBV5-1 and TRBJ2-1; 9 nucleotides align to TRBD2. V lost 0 bases to trimming and J lost 7 bases; unmatched junction nucleotides: 2. This CDR3 comprises 14 residues. Germline-derived CDR1 and CDR2 are SGHRS and YFSETQ. The DNA for the CDR3 is TGCGCCAGCAGCTTGGGGACTAGCGTGAATGAGCAGTTCTTC. Its translation is CASSLGTSVNEQFF.

CDR3 residues: CASGSGDRASGTDTQYF. The CDR3 nucleotides are TGTGCTAGTGGCTCTGGGGACAGGGCTTCGGGTACAGATACGCAGTATTTT. J is TRBJ2-3 and V is TRBV12-5; TRBD1 agrees at 9 bases. J was trimmed by 3 bases and V by 6 bases; bases with no gene match: 13. Germline CDR1 LGHNT, CDR2 FRNRAP. The CDR3 consists of 17 residues.

The chain employs TRBV27 and TRBJ2-2, with D possibly matching TRBD1 (6 bases). Germline values: CDR1 MNHEY, CDR2 SMNVEV (reference sequence). The CDR3 covers 17 residues. V lost 6 bases and J lost 0, with 17 bases in between. CDR3 sequence (DNA): TGTGCCAGCAGCGGCTATATCGGGACACCGAACACCGGGGAGCTGTTTTTT. It codes for CASSGYIGTPNTGELFF.

This clone was detected only a few times. The J gene is TRBJ2-1, the V gene TRBV11-3; 11 bases match TRBD2. Germline V gene lookup returns CDR1 SGHNT and CDR2 YENEEA. This CDR3 contains 15 residues. J was trimmed by 8 bases and V by 1 base; bases with no gene match: 4. As DNA, the CDR3 is TGTGCCAGCAGCTTAGCTAGCGGGGGGTTGGATGAGCAGTTCTTC. Encoded protein: CASSLASGGLDEQFF.

V is TRBV9 and J is TRBJ1-1; TRBD1 might be the D (6 bases). The CDR3 consists of 15 residues. V lost 0 bases to trimming and J lost 1 base, with 10 bases between them. The germline V gene has CDR1 SGDLS and CDR2 YYNGEE. In DNA, the CDR3 is TGTGCCAGCAGCGTAGACGGGACACCGAACACTGAAGCTTTCTTT. It specifies CASSVDGTPNTEAFF.

The J gene is TRBJ2-4, the V gene TRBV20-1; D is perhaps TRBD1 (5 bases). Per germline, CDR1 DFQATT and CDR2 SNEGSKA (reference sequence). This CDR3 region has 13 residues. Trimming shortened V by 3 bases and J by 8 bases, and 14 bases separated the two germline ends. CDR3 DNA: TGCAGTGCTAGTCGACAGTCTATCTACATTCAGTACTTC. It is translated as CSASRQSIYIQYF.

The chain employs TRBV5-1 and TRBJ2-6, with TRBD1 identical over 12 bases. With V trimmed by 4 bases and J by 0 bases, 11 bases remained unmatched. CDR3 length equals 20 residues. Germline V gene data show CDR1 as SGHRS and CDR2 as YFSETQ. The CDR3 sequence: CASSLGTGGALVSGANVLTF. CDR3 nucleotides: TGCGCCAGCAGCCTCGGGACAGGGGGCGCTCTGGTCTCTGGGGCCAACGTCCTGACTTTC.

The gene calls are TRBV12-3 or TRBV12-4 and TRBJ1-1; maybe TRBD1 (5 bases). The CDR3 consists of 13 residues. V lost 3 bases, J lost 10 bases, and 15 bases lay in between. The CDR3 region is CASSFSQGIGAFF. The CDR3 DNA is TGTGCCAGCAGTTTCAGCCAGGGAATCGGAGCTTTCTTT.

The rearrangement uses TRBV27 and TRBJ2-5; D call uncertain. This CDR3 spans 14 amino acids. Between the trimmed V and J ends, which lost 0 bases and 5 bases, there was a span of 10 bases. Looked up from germline, CDR1 is MNHEY and CDR2 is SMNVEV (reference sequence). The CDR3 DNA reads as TGTGCCAGCAGTTTATCGACCAGGCCGGAGACCCAGTACTTC. This gives the protein CASSLSTRPETQYF.

The chain joins TRBV11-2 to TRBJ2-2; 9 bases line up with TRBD1. Per the germline V gene, CDR1 is SGHAT and CDR2 is FQNNGV. The trim removed 6 bases at V and 5 bases at J, leaving 4 bases unmatched. This CDR3 region has 14 residues. The CDR3 coding sequence is TGTGCCAGCAGGCCCGGGACAGGGACCGGGGAGCTGTTTTTT. It codes for CASRPGTGTGELFF.

The chain joins TRBV19 to TRBJ2-3; 10 bases agree with TRBD2. This CDR3 spans 15 amino acids. CDR1 and CDR2 (germline): LNHDA, SQIVND (reference sequence). V gave up 5 bases and J gave up 5 bases; unmatched junction bases: 7. CDR3 amino acids: CASSFSSGGGDTQYF. DNA for the CDR3: TGTGCCAGTAGTTTCTCTAGCGGGGGTGGAGATACGCAGTATTTT.

The chain is built from TRBV6-2 or TRBV6-3 and TRBJ2-7; 11 nucleotides agree with TRBD2. This CDR3 contains 13 residues. The germline V gene encodes CDR1 MNHEY and CDR2 SVGEGT. V lost 6 bases to trimming and J lost 7 bases; unmatched junction nucleotides: 5. CDR3 bases: TGTGCCAGCAGCCAGTGGACTAGCGGGGAGCAGTACTTC. Residues: CASSQWTSGEQYF.

This chain uses TRBV4-1 with TRBJ2-7; tentatively, D is TRBD1 (6 bases). CDR3 length: 18 residues. With 2 bases removed from V and 0 bases from J, the gap between germline ends came to 20 bases. Germline CDR1 MGHRA, CDR2 YSYEKL. The DNA of the CDR3 is TGCGCCAGCAGCCAAACCGGGACACTTACTCTGAGCTCCTACGAGCAGTACTTC. Protein product: CASSQTGTLTLSSYEQYF.

This sequence joins TRBV5-4 and TRBJ1-2; 8 bases map to TRBD1. The CDR3 is made up of 16 amino acids. Germline V gene data show CDR1 as SGHNT and CDR2 as YYREEE (reference sequence). J was trimmed by 0 bases and V by 0 bases; bases with no gene match: 4. This CDR3 reads CASSLDGRGPNYGYTF. In nucleotides, the CDR3 is TGTGCCAGCAGCTTGGATGGCAGGGGGCCTAACTATGGCTACACCTTC.

This clone was counted a single time. This chain connects TRBV7-2 to TRBJ2-3; 8 bases match TRBD2. V was pared by 2 bases and J by 3 bases, with 7 bases of the junction left unmatched. The CDR3 is 16 residues long. Germline CDR1 is SGHTA and CDR2 is FQGNSA. The CDR3 nucleotides read TGTGCCAGCAGCTTAATGTGGGGACTAGGAACAGATACGCAGTATTTT. Protein product: CASSLMWGLGTDTQYF.

This chain connects TRBV18 to TRBJ2-7; maybe TRBD1 (7 bases). Germline V lookup: CDR1 KGHSH, CDR2 LQKENI. Trimming pared 5 bases from V and 5 bases from J, leaving 25 bases between. The CDR3 sequence is 17 residues long. As DNA, the CDR3 is TGTGCCAGCTCAAACCGCGGCAGGGGGGTTGTAAGGAACGAGCAGTACTTC. This codes for CASSNRGRGVVRNEQYF.

This chain joins TRBV5-1 and TRBJ1-2; maybe TRBD1 (5 bases). The V gene lost 1 base and the J gene lost 7 bases, with 17 bases spanning the gap. The V gene's germline CDR1 is SGHRS and CDR2 YFSETQ. The CDR3 length is 15 residues. The CDR3 reads CASSLTPGQGGGYTF. CDR3 DNA: TGCGCCAGCAGCTTGACCCCGGGTCAGGGAGGTGGCTACACCTTC.

The chain uses TRBV10-3 and TRBJ1-5; 9 nucleotides match TRBD1. V lost 2 bases and J lost 2; bases outside the gene matches: 4. CDR3 length: 16 residues. Germline-derived CDR1 and CDR2 are ENHRY and SYGVKD. For the CDR3, the DNA is TGTGCCATCAGTGAGGGACAGGGGCTGGGCAATCAGCCCCAGCATTTT. The encoded protein is CAISEGQGLGNQPQHF.

The CDR3 loop is CASSFGNSGMDEQFF. The DNA for the CDR3 is TGCGCCAGCAGCTTTGGCAATTCGGGGATGGATGAGCAGTTCTTC. The V gene is TRBV5-1, the J gene TRBJ2-1; the D gene is possibly TRBD2 (5 bases). The CDR3 has 15 amino acids. The V and J ends lost 2 bases and 8 bases respectively, with 17 bases between them. Germline assignment: CDR1 SGHRS and CDR2 YFSETQ. The whole variable domain, remainder taken from reference TRBV5-1 and TRBJ2-1, is KAGVTQTPRYLIKTRGQQVTLSCSPISGHRSVSWYQQTPGQGLQFLFEYFSETQRNKGNFPGRFSGRQFSNSRSEMNVSTLELGDSALYLCASSFGNSGMDEQFFGPGTRLTVL.

The V gene is TRBV4-1, the J gene TRBJ2-6; TRBD1 aligns across 9 bases. Germline loops: CDR1 MGHRA, CDR2 YSYEKL. The V and J ends lost 6 bases and 3 bases, in that order; junction bases with no gene match: 6. The CDR3 is 16 amino acids. CDR3 amino acids: CASSRTGGDGANVLTF. The CDR3 nucleotides read TGCGCCAGCAGTCGAACAGGGGGCGATGGGGCCAACGTCCTGACTTTC.

The chain has TRBV3-1 (or the pseudogene TRBV3-2) and TRBJ1-3; perhaps TRBD1 as D (5 bases). The V and J ends lost 5 bases and 4 bases respectively, with 12 bases between them. Looked up from germline, CDR1 is LGHDT and CDR2 is YNNKEL (reference sequence). CDR3 length: 14 amino acids. CDR3 amino acids: CASSTQGSGNTIYF. CDR3 bases: TGTGCCAGCAGCACCCAGGGTTCCGGAAACACCATATATTTT.

The chain combines TRBV19 with TRBJ2-7, with a possible D match to TRBD1 (5 bases). CDR1 and CDR2 (germline): LNHDA, SQIVND (reference sequence). This CDR3 contains 16 residues. Deletions cut 0 bases from V and 0 bases from J, with 12 bases between. This CDR3 is CASSIDIGAHSYEQYF. The DNA for the CDR3 is TGTGCCAGTAGTATAGATATAGGGGCGCACTCCTACGAGCAGTACTTC. The variable domain in full, with the rest retrieved from reference TRBV19 and TRBJ2-7, is DGGITQSPKYLFRKEGQNVTLSCEQNLNHDAMYWYRQDPGQGLRLIYYSQIVNDFQKGDIAEGYSVSREKKESFPLTVTSAQKNPTAFYLCASSIDIGAHSYEQYFGPGTRLTVT.

The J gene is TRBJ2-1, the V gene TRBV7-9, with 11 bases fitting TRBD2. Germline trimming cut 5 bases from V and 6 bases from J; bases unmatched to any gene: 9. Per germline, CDR1 SEHNR and CDR2 FQNEAQ (reference sequence). The CDR3 runs 16 residues. This CDR3 reads CASSPQGLAVFNEQFF. In DNA form, the CDR3 reads TGTGCCAGCAGCCCCCAGGGACTAGCGGTTTTCAATGAGCAGTTCTTC. The variable domain in full, completed from reference TRBV7-9 and TRBJ2-1, reads DTGVSQNPRHKITKRGQNVTFRCDPISEHNRLYWYRQTLGQGPEFLTYFQNEAQLEKSRLLSDRFSAERPKGSFSTLEIQRTEQGDSAMYLCASSPQGLAVFNEQFFGPGTRLTVL.